The clone carrying this T cell receptor beta chain came up many times. Its antigen is not identified. This record comes from a study of neurological immune-mediated disorders. General study points: Clinical features showed no association with the multiple sclerosis repertoire cluster, and MRI features showed none either. The repertoires of 18 of 34 multiple sclerosis patients were placed by phylogenetic grouping in a single related-CDR3 cluster, which may be a signature.

CDR1 is DFQATT, CDR2 SNEGSKA, per germline (reference sequence). Trimming removed 5 bases from V and 7 bases from J, with 20 bases in between. This CDR3 has 14 residues. One entry per CDR3 protein, called by TCRdb with MiXCR from the 5' RACE reads. The sample lists more than 45,000 distinct CDR3 sequences; more than 3% were seen once. This chain links TRBV20-1 with TRBJ1-1, with a possible D match to TRBD1 (6 bases). Sequencing used PBMCs. The clonotype was recovered from a man aged 25-40 years with multiple sclerosis. The CDR3 nucleotides are TGCAGTGCTGAGTCGGGGGGCCTGTTAGGTGAAGCTTTCTTT. It translates to CSAESGGLLGEAFF.